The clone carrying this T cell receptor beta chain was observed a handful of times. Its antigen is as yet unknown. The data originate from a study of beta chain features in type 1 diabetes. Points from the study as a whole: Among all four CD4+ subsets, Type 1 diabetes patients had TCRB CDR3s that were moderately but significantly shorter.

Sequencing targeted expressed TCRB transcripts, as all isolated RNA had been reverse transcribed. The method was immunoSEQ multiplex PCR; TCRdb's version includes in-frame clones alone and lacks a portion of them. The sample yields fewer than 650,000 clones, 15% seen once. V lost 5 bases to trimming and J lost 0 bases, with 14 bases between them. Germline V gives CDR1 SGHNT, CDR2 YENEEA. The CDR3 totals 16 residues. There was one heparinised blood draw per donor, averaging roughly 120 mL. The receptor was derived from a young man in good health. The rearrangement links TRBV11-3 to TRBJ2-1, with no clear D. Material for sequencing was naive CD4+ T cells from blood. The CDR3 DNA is TGTGCCAGCAGCCGCCTTACCTCGAGCTCCTACAATGAGCAGTTCTTC. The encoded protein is CASSRLTSSSYNEQFF.